This T cell receptor beta chain was obtained from a study of blood T cell repertoires in COVID-19. Study at large: PBMCs, B-cell-depleted T cells, or T cells provided the cDNA or gDNA that made up the material.

V shed 0 bases and J shed 1 base, with 15 bases lying between them. This CDR3 contains 17 residues. Per the germline V gene, CDR1 is LGHNA and CDR2 is YNFKEQ. Clones were sequenced by immunoSEQ multiplex PCR, and TCRdb holds only the in-frame ones, with some missing. The data contain under 65,000 clones, 80% to 95% of them singletons. Sequencing was carried out using peripheral blood. The TCR sequence derives from a woman over 75 with active COVID-19. The V call is TRBV4-2, the J call TRBJ1-1, with D possibly being TRBD1 (6 bases). The CDR3 DNA is TGTGCCAGCAGCCAAGACGTTGAGTGGGGGCGGAACACTGAAGCTTTCTTT. Amino acid sequence: CASSQDVEWGRNTEAFF.